Here is one T cell receptor beta chain with its context. Its cognate antigen is unknown. An end of the junction differs from the germline gene, which may be a read error. The entry originates in a study of cytomegalovirus exposure and HLA in healthy donors. The length of the CDR3 is 14 residues. Germline-derived CDR1 and CDR2 are MDHEN and SYDVKM. With 60 Vbeta and 13 Jbeta primers, the PCR was carried out. Assay: immunoSEQ multiplex PCR; the TCRdb copy retains only in-frame clones and omits some. The table lists about 170,000 clones, 65% to 85% of them singletons. The study, taken as a whole, reports: An analysis was carried out later, and it reportedly showed fewer N-insertions in an Asian-associated ancestry cluster than the roughly 670-donor mean. A later analysis showed that HLA-associated TCR beta chains had undergone more clonal expansion than equally common others.

The gene calls are TRBV28 and TRBJ1-5; a weak D match, TRBD1 (6 bases). What was sequenced was PBMCs. The clonotype was recovered from a boy aged 2-15 years in good health and CMV-seronegative. The CDR3 coding sequence is TGTGCCAGCAGTCCCGGGACACCGAATCAGCTCCAGCATTTT. It codes for CASSPGTPNQLQHF.